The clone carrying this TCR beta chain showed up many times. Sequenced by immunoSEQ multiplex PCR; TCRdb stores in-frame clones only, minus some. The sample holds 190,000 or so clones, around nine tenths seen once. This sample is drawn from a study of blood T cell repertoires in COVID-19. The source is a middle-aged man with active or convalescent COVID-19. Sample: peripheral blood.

CDR3 coding DNA: TGCGCCAGCAGCCAAGGACAGGGATCAACCGGGGAGCTGTTTTTT. It codes for CASSQGQGSTGELFF. The gene calls are TRBV4-1 and TRBJ2-2; TRBD1 matches at 7 bases. The ends lost 1 base at V and 5 bases at J; junction bases unmatched: 4. This CDR3 has 15 residues. Germline V gene lookup returns CDR1 MGHRA and CDR2 YSYEKL.